The T cell receptor (beta chain) described here comes from a study of blood T cell repertoires in COVID-19. Trimming pared 5 bases from V and 5 bases from J, leaving 15 bases between. Germline-derived CDR1 and CDR2 are SGHVS and FQNEAQ. The CDR3 has 14 residues. Study processing details: Estimation of nucleated cell counts was performed using reference gene primer amplification. Here immunoSEQ multiplex PCR was the method, and the copy in TCRdb shows in-frame clones only, minus some. V and J calls and clone size are given by that table; D and trimming were obtained from the DNA. The sample holds about 160,000 clones, approximately 86% seen once. Recruitment covered about two dozen US areas and drew participants whose ages spanned about 18 to 90 years. In assigning cohorts, the study relied on participant-reported clinical history. Recovery meant two consecutive negative NP/OP PCR tests, professional clearance, or resolved symptoms.

The source is a man aged 55 to 69 who had recovered from COVID-19. The sample was PBMCs or T cells enriched from blood (not recorded which). V is TRBV7-8 and J is TRBJ2-5; TRBD1 might be the D (5 bases). The CDR3 loop reads CASSHRTPLETQYF. The CDR3 DNA reads TGTGCCAGCAGCCACCGGACACCTCTTGAGACCCAGTACTTC.